This T cell receptor beta chain stems from a study of OX40 agonist ivuxolimab in advanced cancers. For the study at large: Antecedent anti-PD-1, anti-PD-L1 or anti-CTLA-4 therapy was permissible, with 30% to 50% having received some.

About this clone: Other nucleotide sequences in the sample specify the same CDR3.

This CDR3 has 13 residues. Germline CDR1 is SGHRS and CDR2 is YFSETQ. V was cut by 2 bases and J by 2 bases, with 4 bases left in between. Using immunoSEQ multiplex PCR, the repertoire was profiled, and TCRdb retains in-frame clones only, with some absent. The data show around 70,000 clones, roughly 80% seen once. This sequence originates from an adult with an advanced solid tumor such as melanoma, head and neck, liver or kidney cancer. The sequencing used CD4+ or CD8+ T cells sorted from blood, collected in a trial of the OX40 agonist ivuxolimab. J is TRBJ2-2 and V is TRBV5-1, with D unresolved. CDR3: CASSLGNTGELFF. For the CDR3, the DNA is TGCGCCAGCAGCTTAGGAAACACCGGGGAGCTGTTTTTT.